This T cell receptor beta chain was sequenced in a study of blood T cell repertoires in COVID-19 (dated by TCRdb to 2020 to 2022). Broadly, across the study: The collaborator samples originated in the United States, Italy and Spain and spanned the acute and convalescent phases of COVID-19. The prospective study material was composed of cDNA or gDNA derived from T cells, B-cell-depleted T cells, or PBMCs. The dataset comprised deeply sampled blood TCRbeta repertoires from subjects exposed to, actively infected with, or recovered from COVID-19. The repertoires were released in a freely available public database meant as a resource for research on the immune response to SARS-CoV-2. The samples were drawn from the first 160 participants of the ongoing ImmuneRACE study and from 1,254 subjects provided by 6 global collaborators. Nearly every sample came with metadata listing a de-identified subject ID, COVID-19 status, age in years and sex. Where available, HLA class I and class II types were obtained from metadata supplied by the sample provider rather than from assay-based typing.

The collaborating institutions used their own protocols to collect whole blood in K2EDTA tubes. For TCRbeta analysis, collaborators shipped samples in one of three forms: frozen whole blood, isolated PBMCs, or DNA extracted from either of those sample types. What the work shows at the level of the full study, not this receptor alone: Clinical and demographic metadata were provided uncurated, with the amount varying by source and participant.

Details on this clone: Its antigen remains undetermined. Per-base qualities were not stored, and no clone one base away is much larger.

TCRbeta CDR3 regions were amplified from genomic DNA by means of the immunoSEQ Assay, a bias-controlled multiplex PCR. In the original analysis: Nucleated cell counts per sample were estimated from amplification of reference gene primers within the assay. To quantify the absolute abundance of each unique TCRbeta CDR3 rearrangement, sequence reads were collapsed and filtered. For each sample, productive Simpson clonality was calculated by taking the square root of Simpson's diversity index across productive rearrangements. What TCRdb holds here is the immuneACCESS table cut down to in-frame rearrangements. Part of the clones is not present; checked against another copy, under half of the missing clones reflect an unresolved V gene, and the others are unexplained. The V and J calls and clone size come from that table; D and trimming were worked out from the DNA. This sample comprises more than 95,000 clones, about 85% of them detected only once. About 6.9% of the sample is held by the ten biggest clonotypes.

Per the germline V gene (reference sequence), LNHDA is the CDR1 and SQIVND is the CDR2. V is pared back by 7 bases and J by 5 bases, with 14 bases lying between the germline termini. The cysteine opens and the phenylalanine closes a CDR3 of 13 amino acids. The sequence is cut down to CDR3 DNA, 39 bases in frame from base 1. Sequenced input: peripheral blood. The TCR comes from a man of 80 years or more with active or convalescent COVID-19. This receptor chain uses TRBV19 and TRBJ1-1, with TRBD1 as a weak D call on 5 bases. The nucleotides read TGTGCCAGTATGACCAGCGGGGGTACTGAAGCTTTCTTT. Its protein reads: CASMTSGGTEAFF.